These 15 T cell receptor beta chains originate from one sample sequenced in a study of Ad26.COV2.S vaccination and SARS-CoV-2 variants. The repertoire was sequenced with immunoSEQ multiplex PCR; TCRdb's copy has only in-frame clones and lacks some. Of around 300,000 clones in the sample, approximately 86% are singletons; the top ten hold around 11%. Treatment meaning: roughly 20 received Ad26.COV2.S at low or high dose, single or two shots; 5 received placebo; per-sample allocation not given. Sampling occurred on day 63 after the first vaccine or placebo injection. The input for sequencing was peripheral blood, taken in a trial of Ad26.COV2.S vaccine versus placebo. The receptors shown here come from a person aged 18-60 years who received the Ad26.COV2.S COVID-19 vaccine or a placebo.

This clone appeared once. The chain carries TRBV29-1 and TRBJ2-7; a weak D match, TRBD1 (5 bases). The V gene's germline CDR1 is SQVTM and CDR2 ANQGSEA. The CDR3 has 13 residues. V lost 2 bases to trimming and J lost 3 bases, with 11 bases between them. This chain's CDR3 is CSVERGGSYEQYF. Written as DNA, the CDR3 is TGCAGCGTTGAAAGGGGTGGAAGCTACGAGCAGTACTTC.

The genes are TRBV24-1 and TRBJ1-2; 11 nucleotides match TRBD1. The trim removed 3 bases at V and 7 bases at J, leaving 9 bases unmatched. Germline V gene data show CDR1 as KGHDR and CDR2 as SFDVKD. This CDR3 has 16 amino acids. The CDR3 DNA follows: TGTGCCACCAGTGATGGATGGGACAGGGGGAGAGGTGGCTACACCTTC. It translates to CATSDGWDRGRGGYTF.

CDR3: CASSFIYGSSDTQYF. The CDR3 DNA is TGCGCCAGCAGCTTTATTTATGGTTCGTCAGATACGCAGTATTTT. The rearrangement links TRBV4-1 to TRBJ2-3; D gene uncertain. Trimming removed 5 bases at V and 4 bases at J, with 16 bases between. The CDR3 spans 15 residues. CDR1 and CDR2 from the germline V gene are MGHRA and YSYEKL.

In this sample, this clone turned up once. In DNA form, the CDR3 reads TGTGCCAGCAGCCGTCGGGAGTCAAACACCGGGGAGCTGTTTTTT. The encoded protein is CASSRRESNTGELFF. The J gene is TRBJ2-2, the V gene TRBV11-2; possible D gene TRBD2, 6 bases. Germline V gene sequence: CDR1 SGHAT, CDR2 FQNNGV. This CDR3 comprises 15 residues. Trimming took off 5 bases at V and 2 bases at J, with 12 bases between the two ends.

This clone was counted a single time. V usage is TRBV10-3 and J usage is TRBJ2-1; 13 bases map to TRBD2. Germline-derived CDR1 and CDR2 are ENHRY and SYGVKD. This CDR3 comprises 17 residues. Unmatched junction bases numbered 4, after V lost 4 bases and J lost 1 base. This chain's CDR3 is CAISAGTSGKSYNEQFF. As DNA, the CDR3 is TGTGCCATCAGTGCTGGGACTAGCGGGAAATCCTACAATGAGCAGTTCTTC.

This chain links TRBV18 with TRBJ2-2, with D possibly TRBD1 on 5 matching bases. Germline loops: CDR1 KGHSH, CDR2 LQKENI. This CDR3 contains 16 residues. With 3 bases removed from V and 2 bases from J, the gap between germline ends came to 13 bases. For the CDR3, the DNA is TGTGCCAGCTCACCGACTCTATGGACAAACACCGGGGAGCTGTTTTTT. Its protein is CASSPTLWTNTGELFF.

This clone appeared a single time. V usage is TRBV7-9 and J usage is TRBJ1-1; no firm D call. V was cut by 1 base and J by 6 bases, with 15 bases left in between. This CDR3 contains 15 residues. Germline values: CDR1 SEHNR, CDR2 FQNEAQ (reference sequence). The CDR3 sequence: CASSLEDGSIPEAFF. The CDR3 DNA sequence: TGTGCCAGCAGCTTAGAGGACGGATCGATCCCTGAAGCTTTCTTT.

The chain links TRBV6-9 to TRBJ1-2; 9 nucleotides align to TRBD1. The germline CDR1 and CDR2 sequences are MNHGY and SVAAGI. CDR3 length: 14 amino acids. J gave up 4 bases and V 2 bases, and 2 bases lay outside the gene matches. The CDR3: CASSYETGGYGYTF. CDR3 sequence (DNA): TGTGCCAGCAGTTATGAGACAGGGGGCTATGGCTACACCTTC.

The chain is built from TRBV4-1 and TRBJ2-7, with D possibly being TRBD1 (5 bases). Trimming pared 1 base from V and 6 bases from J, leaving 10 bases between. The CDR3 loop spans 13 amino acids. Germline V gives CDR1 MGHRA, CDR2 YSYEKL. CDR3 sequence reads: CASSQVDRSEQYF. The DNA of the CDR3 is TGCGCCAGCAGCCAAGTTGACAGATCCGAGCAGTACTTC.

Details on this clone: Different DNA sequences within this sample yield the same CDR3. The chain links TRBV7-2 to TRBJ1-5, with 7 bases lining up with TRBD1. CDR3 length equals 14 residues. Looked up from germline, CDR1 is SGHTA and CDR2 is FQGNSA. Germline trimming cut 4 bases from V and 2 bases from J; bases unmatched to any gene: 2. CDR3 DNA: TGTGCCAGCAGCTCCGGACAGGGCAATCAGCCCCAGCATTTT. This gives the protein CASSSGQGNQPQHF. Supplemented by reference TRBV7-2 and TRBJ1-5, the full variable domain reads GAGVSQSPSNKVTEKGKDVELRCDPISGHTALYWYRQSLGQGLEFLIYFQGNSAPDKSGLPSDRFSAERTGGSVSTLTIQRTQQEDSAVYLCASSSGQGNQPQHFGDGTRLSIL.

The chain uses TRBV28 and TRBJ1-2, with 7 bases fitting TRBD1. CDR3 length equals 16 residues. Trimming cost V 6 bases and J 0 bases; bases outside gene matches: 10. Germline loops: CDR1 MDHEN, CDR2 SYDVKM. The CDR3 nucleotides are TGTGCCAGCAGGCAAATTGACAGGGACTCTAACTATGGCTACACCTTC. Translated: CASRQIDRDSNYGYTF.

J is TRBJ2-7 and V is TRBV5-1; 9 nucleotides align to TRBD1. The germline V gene has CDR1 SGHRS and CDR2 YFSETQ. The ends lost 0 bases at V and 5 bases at J; junction bases unmatched: 6. This CDR3 is built from 15 residues. CDR3 bases: TGCGCCAGCAGCTTGGCGGGACAGGGCTTCGACGAGCAGTACTTC. It specifies CASSLAGQGFDEQYF.

The chain is built from TRBV12-3 or TRBV12-4 and TRBJ1-5, with TRBD1 matching 7 bases. After removal of 4 bases from V and 11 bases from J, the junction contained 5 bases not matched to a gene. CDR3 length: 12 amino acids. CDR3 protein: CASSSGTDSQHF. The CDR3 DNA sequence: TGTGCCAGCAGTTCCGGGACAGATTCCCAGCATTTT.

The genes are TRBV28 and TRBJ1-5; TRBD1 is a possible D gene (6 bases). There are 15 residues in the CDR3. Trimming removed 3 bases from V and 0 bases from J, with 9 bases in between. The V gene's germline CDR1 is MDHEN and CDR2 SYDVKM. The CDR3, as DNA: TGTGCCAGCAGTTTGAGGGGGTATAGCAATCAGCCCCAGCATTTT. It yields the protein CASSLRGYSNQPQHF.

The chain carries TRBV5-1 and TRBJ1-3; a weak D match, TRBD1 (5 bases). This CDR3 has 18 amino acids. Deletions cut 0 bases from V and 0 bases from J, with 16 bases between. Germline CDR1 is SGHRS and CDR2 is YFSETQ. Written as DNA, the CDR3 is TGCGCCAGCAGCTTGGCCGACCTGACTGGGGCCTCTGGAAACACCATATATTTT. Protein: CASSLADLTGASGNTIYF.